This is a list of T cell receptor beta chains from one sample in a study of read filtering for tumor transcriptome and immune sequencing. TCRdb reprocessed the reads with MiXCR, giving one entry per CDR3 protein. The table records approximately 150,000 distinct CDR3 sequences, 13% of them present only once. The sequenced material came from a population of CD138-negative cells sorted from bone marrow. The receptors were gathered from a donor over 35 with multiple myeloma. Both conserved end residues are part of each CDR3. D genes are given only for firm matches. The size entry is marked missing in some rows and otherwise reads once, few, many or a size class.

v_call: TRBV12-3/TRBV12-4; d_call: TRBD1; clone_size: many; j_call: TRBJ1-4; cdr3_nt: TGTGCCAGCAGCATGACAGGGACTGAAAAACTGTTTTTT; cdr3_aa: CASSMTGTEKLFF
v_call: TRBV14; d_call: TRBD2; clone_size: many; j_call: TRBJ2-1; cdr3_nt: TGTGCCAGCAGCCCGACTAGCGGGAGGGCCTTCTATGAGCAGTTCTTC; cdr3_aa: CASSPTSGRAFYEQFF
v_call: TRBV14; d_call: -; clone_size: many; j_call: TRBJ2-7; cdr3_nt: TGTGCCAGCAGCCAAGTAGGCAGGACCTACGAGCAGTACTTC; cdr3_aa: CASSQVGRTYEQYF
v_call: TRBV5-6; d_call: TRBD1; clone_size: many; j_call: TRBJ2-7; cdr3_nt: TGTGCCAGCAGCCCGGGATGGACAGGGACCTACGAGCAGTACTTC; cdr3_aa: CASSPGWTGTYEQYF
v_call: TRBV6-2/TRBV6-3; d_call: TRBD1; clone_size: many; j_call: TRBJ2-1; cdr3_nt: TGTGCCAGCCAGGGGGCAGGTGAGCAGTTCTTC; cdr3_aa: CASQGAGEQFF
v_call: TRBV14; d_call: -; clone_size: many; j_call: TRBJ2-3; cdr3_nt: TGTGCCAGCAGCCAAGTAGGGGTGGAGGATACGCAGTATTTT; cdr3_aa: CASSQVGVEDTQYF
v_call: TRBV6-5; d_call: TRBD1; clone_size: -; j_call: TRBJ1-1; cdr3_nt: TGTGCCAGCAGTACCTGGGACAGGGTAAACACTGAAGCTTTCTTT; cdr3_aa: CASSTWDRVNTEAFF
v_call: TRBV3-1; d_call: TRBD2; clone_size: few; j_call: TRBJ2-1; cdr3_nt: TGTACCAGCAGCCAAGAAGGCGGGAGCTCCTACAATGAGCAGTTCTTC; cdr3_aa: CTSSQEGGSSYNEQFF
v_call: TRBV29-1; d_call: TRBD2; clone_size: many; j_call: TRBJ2-2; cdr3_nt: TGCAGCGTTGAAGGGACTAGCGGGAGCCACACCGGGGAGCTGTTTTTT; cdr3_aa: CSVEGTSGSHTGELFF
v_call: TRBV6-6; d_call: TRBD2; clone_size: many; j_call: TRBJ2-1; cdr3_nt: TGTGCCAGCATAGAAGCGGGAGTGGTCAATGAGCAGTTCTTC; cdr3_aa: CASIEAGVVNEQFF
v_call: TRBV19; d_call: -; clone_size: -; j_call: TRBJ1-3; cdr3_nt: TGTGGGTCAGGGGAAGGAAACACCATATATTTT; cdr3_aa: CGSGEGNTIYF